This TCR beta chain is from a study of blood T cell repertoires in COVID-19 (dated by TCRdb to about 2020). Turning to the overall study: Samples covering the acute and convalescent phases of COVID-19 were provided by collaborators in the United States, Italy and Spain. The material from the prospective study consisted of cDNA or gDNA derived from T cells, B-cell-depleted T cells, or PBMCs. Deeply sampled blood TCRbeta repertoires from subjects exposed to, actively infected with, or recovered from COVID-19 were included in the dataset. The repertoires were released in a freely available public database intended as a resource for research on the immune response to SARS-CoV-2. Samples came from the ongoing ImmuneRACE study (first 160 participants) plus 1,254 subjects from 6 global collaborators. A de-identified subject ID, COVID-19 status, age in years and sex were almost always included in the sample metadata. Where available, HLA class I and class II types were obtained from metadata supplied by the sample provider rather than from assay-based typing. The research as a whole found: How much clinical and demographic metadata was included differed by source and by participant, and the metadata was provided uncurated.

Inclusive of the bounding cysteine and phenylalanine, the CDR3 is 16 residues long. The CDR3 DNA has 48 bases and is translated from base 1. Looking up the germline V gene yields CDR1 SGHVS and CDR2 FQNEAQ. The V end gives up 0 bases and the J end 3 bases, leaving 2 bases in the junction not matched to a gene. Whole blood was collected in K2EDTA tubes by collaborating institutions according to the institutions' own protocols. Collaborator samples were shipped for TCRbeta analysis as frozen whole blood, isolated PBMCs, or DNA extracted from either sample type. TCRbeta CDR3 regions were amplified from genomic DNA by means of the immunoSEQ Assay, a bias-controlled multiplex PCR. Regarding the original processing steps: Within the assay, amplification of reference gene primers was used to estimate how many nucleated cells each sample contained. To quantify the absolute abundance of each unique TCRbeta CDR3 rearrangement, sequence reads were collapsed and filtered. For each sample, productive Simpson clonality was calculated by taking the square root of Simpson's diversity index across productive rearrangements. TCRdb mirrors the immuneACCESS table, restricted to in-frame sequences. Some clones are absent from its copies; in checked studies, under half trace to an unresolved V gene, and the reason for the others is unknown. That table is the source of V, J and clone size, and D and trimming were worked out from the DNA. Counted in this sample were about 140,000 clones; approximately 84% of them appeared once. Of the sample, 5.5% to 7% is held by the ten largest clones.

This clone was recorded once. No antigen is known for it. No much larger clone exists at a distance of one base, and base qualities are not known. The TCR originated in a human donor in a cohort sampled during active COVID-19. The material sequenced was peripheral blood. This chain is built from TRBV7-8 and TRBJ2-1; 10 bases in the middle match TRBD2. The nucleotides are TGTGCCAGCAGCTTAGCCCTAGCGGGGGTCTACAATGAGCAGTTCTTC. It specifies CASSLALAGVYNEQFF.